Listed below are T cell receptor beta chains from one sample, sequenced in a study of radiotherapy plus CTLA-4 blockade in lung cancer. Profiling relied on immunoSEQ multiplex PCR, and the TCRdb table lists in-frame clones only, not all of them. The table records about 85,000 clones, approximately 83% of them present only once. The sample was peripheral blood, taken from a patient treated with radiotherapy plus ipilimumab. The receptors were sampled from a human donor with non-small cell lung cancer who had a partial response to radiotherapy plus ipilimumab. Each CDR3 is given with its conserved first and last residue. A D gene is named only where the DNA matches it firmly. Clone size is not always given. Where it is, it says once, few, many or a class for expanded clones.

J gene: TRBJ2-7; D gene: TRBD2; clone size: .; V gene: TRBV9; CDR3 DNA: TGTGCCAGCAGCCCCGGCAATAGCGGGACGCTCGAGCAGTACTTC; CDR3 protein: CASSPGNSGTLEQYF
J gene: TRBJ1-1; D gene: .; clone size: .; V gene: TRBV7-2; CDR3 DNA: TGTGCCAGCAGCCCTACATGGAGCCCGAACACTGAAGCTTTCTTT; CDR3 protein: CASSPTWSPNTEAFF
J gene: TRBJ2-4; D gene: TRBD2; clone size: .; V gene: TRBV7-3; CDR3 DNA: TGTGCCAGCAGCTTCCTAGCGGGAGGCCCCAAAAACATTCAGTACTTC; CDR3 protein: CASSFLAGGPKNIQYF
J gene: TRBJ1-3; D gene: .; clone size: .; V gene: TRBV6-5; CDR3 DNA: TGTGCCAGCAGGGCCGACAGTGGAGCTGGAAACACCATATATTTT; CDR3 protein: CASRADSGAGNTIYF
J gene: TRBJ1-2; D gene: .; clone size: once; V gene: TRBV6-6; CDR3 DNA: TGTGCCAGCAGCCGCAGCACAGTTAACTATGGCTACACCTTC; CDR3 protein: CASSRSTVNYGYTF
J gene: TRBJ1-5; D gene: .; clone size: .; V gene: TRBV4-3; CDR3 DNA: TGCGCCAGCAGCCAAGATGAGGGCAGTGGGATGCAGCCCCAGCATTTT; CDR3 protein: CASSQDEGSGMQPQHF
J gene: TRBJ1-5; D gene: .; clone size: .; V gene: TRBV19; CDR3 DNA: TGTGCCAGTAGTATAGAACCCATGGACAGAATCGGGAATAGCAATCAGCCCCAGCATTTT; CDR3 protein: CASSIEPMDRIGNSNQPQHF
J gene: TRBJ1-1; D gene: TRBD1; clone size: .; V gene: TRBV7-8; CDR3 DNA: TGTGCCAGCAGCAAAAAACAGGGGTACACTGAAGCTTTCTTT; CDR3 protein: CASSKKQGYTEAFF
J gene: TRBJ1-2; D gene: TRBD1; clone size: few; V gene: TRBV25-1; CDR3 DNA: TGTGCCAGCAGTGAGACCGGGACAGGGGGCGGCTATGGCTACACCTTC; CDR3 protein: CASSETGTGGGYGYTF
J gene: TRBJ1-5; D gene: TRBD1; clone size: .; V gene: TRBV7-6; CDR3 DNA: TGTGCCAGCAGCCAGGACAGGGCCGACATCAATCAGCCCCAGCATTTT; CDR3 protein: CASSQDRADINQPQHF
J gene: TRBJ2-3; D gene: TRBD2; clone size: .; V gene: TRBV5-1; CDR3 DNA: TGCGCCAGCAGCCTGGGGACTAGCGGGATGACAGATACGCAGTATTTT; CDR3 protein: CASSLGTSGMTDTQYF
J gene: TRBJ2-1; D gene: TRBD2; clone size: .; V gene: TRBV7-3; CDR3 DNA: TGTGCCAGCAGCCACGGACTAGCGGGATCAGGCAATGAGCAGTTCTTC; CDR3 protein: CASSHGLAGSGNEQFF
J gene: TRBJ1-1; D gene: .; clone size: .; V gene: TRBV6-1; CDR3 DNA: TGTGCCATCAAATCAGGGGAAACTGAAGTTTTCTTT; CDR3 protein: CAIKSGETEVFF
J gene: TRBJ2-1; D gene: .; clone size: .; V gene: TRBV19; CDR3 DNA: TGTGCCAGTAGTACCCTGAGAGCTAGGATGGATGAGCAGTTCTTC; CDR3 protein: CASSTLRARMDEQFF
J gene: TRBJ1-4; D gene: TRBD1; clone size: .; V gene: TRBV7-2; CDR3 DNA: TGTGCCAGCAGCCCCACAGGGGGACTGAATAAACTGTTTTTT; CDR3 protein: CASSPTGGLNKLFF
J gene: TRBJ2-7; D gene: TRBD1; clone size: .; V gene: TRBV7-2; CDR3 DNA: TGTGCCAGCAGCTTAGAGAGACAGGGGGCGTACGAGCAGTACTTC; CDR3 protein: CASSLERQGAYEQYF
J gene: TRBJ2-7; D gene: .; clone size: .; V gene: TRBV5-6; CDR3 DNA: TGTGCCAGCAGCCTCTCCCCCGAACCGGGAAACGAGCAGTACTTC; CDR3 protein: CASSLSPEPGNEQYF
J gene: TRBJ1-2; D gene: TRBD1; clone size: .; V gene: TRBV6-6; CDR3 DNA: TGTGCCAGCAGAAGAACAGGGGATTGGACCTATGGCTACACCTTC; CDR3 protein: CASRRTGDWTYGYTF
J gene: TRBJ2-1; D gene: TRBD2; clone size: few; V gene: TRBV11-2; CDR3 DNA: TGTGCCAGCAGCTCCCTCAGGACTAGCGGGAGCAAGCAGTTCTTC; CDR3 protein: CASSSLRTSGSKQFF
J gene: TRBJ2-7; D gene: .; clone size: .; V gene: TRBV28; CDR3 DNA: TGTGCCAGCTTTTCCTGGAGTAGCGACTCCTACGAGCAGTACTTC; CDR3 protein: CASFSWSSDSYEQYF